What follows are 8 T cell receptor beta chains derived from one specimen sequenced in a study of T cell responses to AZD1222 COVID-19 vaccine. Assay: immunoSEQ multiplex PCR; the TCRdb copy retains only in-frame clones and omits some. The sample lists more than 150,000 clones; 85% to 90% were seen once. This specimen was peripheral blood, taken on day 0 of AZD1222 vaccination. The receptors were sampled from an adult in good health.

This clone occurred once. This chain joins TRBV30 and TRBJ1-4; perhaps TRBD1 as D (5 bases). CDR1 and CDR2 from the germline V gene are GTSNPN and SVGIG (reference sequence). V lost 8 bases, J lost 4 bases, and 14 bases lay in between. The CDR3 covers 13 residues. The CDR3: CATGTVINEKLFF. CDR3 nucleotide sequence: TGTGCCACCGGGACGGTGATTAATGAAAAACTGTTTTTT.

The chain carries TRBV3-1 (or the pseudogene TRBV3-2) and TRBJ2-7; the D is unclear. The germline CDR1 and CDR2 sequences are LGHDT and YNNKEL (reference sequence). V lost 1 base and J lost 6, with 13 bases in between. This CDR3 contains 14 residues. CDR3 amino acids: CASSQGYSRGEQYF. For the CDR3, the DNA is TGTGCCAGCAGCCAAGGTTATAGCCGAGGCGAGCAGTACTTC.

V is TRBV30 and J is TRBJ1-2; no clear D. The CDR3 runs 14 residues. CDR1 is GTSNPN and CDR2 is SVGIG in the germline V gene (reference sequence). Trimming took off 1 base at V and 5 bases at J, with 14 bases between the two ends. The CDR3 is CAWSAPPLIYGYTF. CDR3 DNA sequence: TGTGCCTGGAGTGCCCCACCGTTAATTTATGGCTACACCTTC.

This chain's CDR3 is CASTRTGANQPQHF. In nucleotides, the CDR3 is TGTGCCAGCACCCGGACAGGGGCGAATCAGCCCCAGCATTTT. The chain joins TRBV6-5 to TRBJ1-5; TRBD1 matches 9 bases. The CDR3 extends over 14 amino acids. V shed 7 bases and J 4 bases; nucleotides not matched to a gene: 5. Germline V CDR1 and CDR2: MNHEY, SVGAGI.

J is TRBJ1-3 and V is TRBV30; D remains unclear. Deletions cut 4 bases from V and 0 bases from J, with 16 bases between. The CDR3 consists of 16 residues. Germline V gene data show CDR1 as GTSNPN and CDR2 as SVGIG (reference sequence). The chain's CDR3 is CAWNQAVQSSGNTIYF. The CDR3 nucleotides are TGTGCCTGGAATCAGGCGGTACAGAGCTCTGGAAACACCATATATTTT.

This chain connects TRBV5-4 to TRBJ2-3; 11 bases match TRBD2. This CDR3 has 17 residues. Germline CDR1 and CDR2: SGHNT and YYREEE (reference sequence). V dropped 0 bases and J dropped 4; count of bases not matched to a gene: 7. CDR3 bases: TGTGCCAGCAGCTTGGGGGGTAGCGGGAGGGCCCCAGATACGCAGTATTTT. Translated, it gives CASSLGGSGRAPDTQYF. Looking up the rest from reference TRBV5-4 and TRBJ2-3 gives the full variable domain: ETGVTQSPTHLIKTRGQQVTLRCSSQSGHNTVSWYQQALGQGPQFIFQYYREEENGRGNFPPRFSGLQFPNYSSELNVNALELDDSALYLCASSLGGSGRAPDTQYFGPGTRLTVL.

This clone was detected only once. This sequence joins TRBV3-1 (or the pseudogene TRBV3-2) and TRBJ1-4; D is possibly TRBD1 (6 bases). This CDR3 has 17 amino acids. The V end was cut by 0 bases, the J end by 5 bases, with 16 bases between. Germline-derived CDR1 and CDR2 are LGHDT and YNNKEL (reference sequence). The CDR3 loop reads CASSQDLPGRGNEKLFF. As DNA, the CDR3 is TGTGCCAGCAGCCAAGATCTTCCGGGGAGGGGGAATGAAAAACTGTTTTTT.

This chain uses TRBV15 with TRBJ1-2; D perhaps matches TRBD1 (5 bases). CDR1 LNHNV and CDR2 YYDKDF come from the germline V gene (reference sequence). The CDR3 spans 15 residues. Deletions cut 1 base from V and 2 bases from J, with 11 bases between. This chain's CDR3 is CATSRGLTENYGYTF. The CDR3 DNA reads as TGTGCCACCAGCAGAGGGCTGACAGAGAACTATGGCTACACCTTC.